This TCR beta chain was identified in a study of vaccination and CD4 T cells after COVID-19. Study background: Recovered patients in the cohort numbered six men and four women, two of them Hispanic. In culture, cells were exposed to overlapping spike peptides from SARS-CoV-2, HCoV-NL63, HCoV-OC43 and HCoV-229E.

This clonotype came up a few times. The antigen remains unidentified. Sequencing of the DNA from cultured CD4+ T cells was carried out with the Oncomine TCR Beta short-read assay. Each CDR3 protein gets one entry after TCRdb re-called the PCR reads with MiXCR. The top ten clones hold about a tenth of a sample with around 15,000 distinct CDR3 sequences, approximately 53% of them seen once. Treatment given: approximately 9-day PBMC culture with coronavirus spike peptide pools or control peptides (ViraFEST assay). ViraFEST expanded antigen-specific T cells with peptide pools, then sequenced TCRs. The sample was CD4+ T cells from blood, cultured in vitro. The clonotype was recovered from a human donor who had recovered from COVID-19.

The CDR3 protein is CASSLAFSGNTGELFF. The DNA of the CDR3 is TGTGCCAGCAGCTTAGCATTTTCCGGGAACACCGGGGAGCTGTTTTTT. The V and J genes are TRBV7-9 and TRBJ2-2; D remains unclear. The CDR3 length is 16 residues. In germline, CDR1 is SEHNR, CDR2 FQNEAQ (reference sequence). The V end lost 0 bases, the J end lost 1 base, and 9 bases lay between the germline ends.